This TCR beta chain emerged from a study of CD8 T cells in Susac syndrome. As for the study in general: At the time of blood draw, patients with Susac syndrome were therapy-naive, receiving corticosteroids, or receiving intravenous immunoglobulin alone.

Each Susac syndrome patient had definite or probable disease by recently defined criteria. TEMRA cells were FACS-enriched, with CD8+ and CD4+ T cells isolated negatively. The V and J ends lost 4 bases and 4 bases respectively, with 19 bases between them. This CDR3 spans 16 amino acids. Random hexamers served to reverse transcribe roughly 0.45 to 1 ug RNA. MiXCR, applied by TCRdb to the immunoSEQ multiplex PCR reads, yields one record per CDR3 protein. The sample records 170,000 or so distinct CDR3 sequences, roughly 94% being singletons. This chain links TRBV23-1 with TRBJ1-1; D might be TRBD1 (5 bases). TRBV23-1 is annotated as an ORF whose role is uncertain. This TCR derives from a human donor with Susac syndrome. The sequencing input was CD4+ T cells from PBMCs. CDR3 coding DNA: TGCGCCAGCAGTCTACCGGTGACAGCGGCGAGCACTGAAGCTTTCTTT. It is translated as CASSLPVTAASTEAFF.